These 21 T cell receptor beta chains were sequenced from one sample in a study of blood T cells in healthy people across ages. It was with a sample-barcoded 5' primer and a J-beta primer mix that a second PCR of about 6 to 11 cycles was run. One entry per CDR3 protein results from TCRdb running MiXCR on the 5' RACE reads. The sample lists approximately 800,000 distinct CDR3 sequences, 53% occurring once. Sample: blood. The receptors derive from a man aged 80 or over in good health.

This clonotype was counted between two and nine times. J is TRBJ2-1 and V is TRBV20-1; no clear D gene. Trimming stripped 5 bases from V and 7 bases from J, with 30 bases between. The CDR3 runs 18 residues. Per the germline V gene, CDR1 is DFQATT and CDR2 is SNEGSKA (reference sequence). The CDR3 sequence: CSAGLGSHRAGVGNEQFF. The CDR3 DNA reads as TGCAGTGCTGGTCTAGGTTCCCACCGAGCTGGAGTAGGAAATGAGCAGTTCTTC.

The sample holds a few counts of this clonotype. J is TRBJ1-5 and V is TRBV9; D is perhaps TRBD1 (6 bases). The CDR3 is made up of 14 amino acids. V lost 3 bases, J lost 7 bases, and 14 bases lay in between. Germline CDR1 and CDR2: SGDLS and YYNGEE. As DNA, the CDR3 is TGTGCCAGCAGCGGTACAGGGCTCCTGCAGCCCCAGCATTTT. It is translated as CASSGTGLLQPQHF.

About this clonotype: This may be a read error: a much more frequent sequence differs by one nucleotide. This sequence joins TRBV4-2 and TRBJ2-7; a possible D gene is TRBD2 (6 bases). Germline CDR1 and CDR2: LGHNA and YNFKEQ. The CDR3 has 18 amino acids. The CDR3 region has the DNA TGTGCCAGCAGCCAAGTCGGTGCGGGGCTCGGGAGCTCCCACGAGCAGTACTTC. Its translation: CASSQVGAGLGSSHEQYF.

CDR3 in DNA: TGTGCCAGCAGTTTCCAACCCTTTAGCGGGGGTCGCCACGAGCAGTACTTC. Translating it yields CASSFQPFSGGRHEQYF. This chain joins TRBV28 and TRBJ2-7; 9 bases are a match to TRBD2. The CDR3 loop spans 17 amino acids. Germline assignment: CDR1 MDHEN and CDR2 SYDVKM. The V and J ends lost 3 bases and 5 bases, in that order; junction bases with no gene match: 14.

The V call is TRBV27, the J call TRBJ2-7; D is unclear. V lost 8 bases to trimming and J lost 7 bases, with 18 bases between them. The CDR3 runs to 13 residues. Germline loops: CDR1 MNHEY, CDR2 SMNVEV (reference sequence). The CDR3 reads CASSAPLKGEQYF. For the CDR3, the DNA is TGTGCCAGCTCGGCCCCCTTAAAGGGAGAGCAGTACTTC.

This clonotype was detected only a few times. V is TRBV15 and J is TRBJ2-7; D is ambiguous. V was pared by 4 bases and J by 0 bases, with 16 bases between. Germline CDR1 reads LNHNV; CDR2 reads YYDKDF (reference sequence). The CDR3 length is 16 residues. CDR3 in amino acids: CATSTTNAPGSYEQYF. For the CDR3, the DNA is TGTGCCACCAGCACCACCAACGCCCCGGGCTCCTACGAGCAGTACTTC.

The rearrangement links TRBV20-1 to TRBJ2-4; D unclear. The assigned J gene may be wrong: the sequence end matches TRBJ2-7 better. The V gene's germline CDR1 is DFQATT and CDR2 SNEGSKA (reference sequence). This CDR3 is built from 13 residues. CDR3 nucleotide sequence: TGCAGTGCTAGAGGGTCACATCCCTACGAGCAGTACTTC. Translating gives CSARGSHPYEQYF.

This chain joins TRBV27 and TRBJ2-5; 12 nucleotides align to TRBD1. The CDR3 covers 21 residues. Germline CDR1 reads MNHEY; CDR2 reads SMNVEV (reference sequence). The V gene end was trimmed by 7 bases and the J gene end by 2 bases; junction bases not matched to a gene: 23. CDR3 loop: CASILGTGGAKLAGGQETQYF. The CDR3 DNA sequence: TGTGCCAGCATCCTCGGGACAGGGGGCGCAAAGCTAGCGGGCGGACAAGAGACCCAGTACTTC.

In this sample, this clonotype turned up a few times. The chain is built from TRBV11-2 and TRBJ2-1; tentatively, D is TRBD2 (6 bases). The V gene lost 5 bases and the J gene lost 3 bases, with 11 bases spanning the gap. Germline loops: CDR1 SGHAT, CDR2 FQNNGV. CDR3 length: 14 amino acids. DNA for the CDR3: TGTGCCAGCAGCAAAATAGCGGTCTACAATGAGCAGTTCTTC. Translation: CASSKIAVYNEQFF.

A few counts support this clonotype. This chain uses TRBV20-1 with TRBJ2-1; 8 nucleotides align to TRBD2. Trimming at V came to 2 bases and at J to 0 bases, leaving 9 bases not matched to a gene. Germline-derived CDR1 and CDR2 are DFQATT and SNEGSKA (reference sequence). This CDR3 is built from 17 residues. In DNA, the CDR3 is TGCAGTGCTAGAAGTAGATCGGGAGGGCCCTCCTACAATGAGCAGTTCTTC. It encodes CSARSRSGGPSYNEQFF.

The DNA for the CDR3 is TGTGCCAGCACTTCCTCCGGGACACCATACTCTGGGGCCAACGTCCTGACTTTC. Its translation: CASTSSGTPYSGANVLTF. The V and J genes are TRBV27 and TRBJ2-6, with D possibly TRBD1 on 6 matching bases. Germline loops: CDR1 MNHEY, CDR2 SMNVEV (reference sequence). This CDR3 comprises 18 residues. Trimming stripped 7 bases from V and 0 bases from J, with 19 bases between.

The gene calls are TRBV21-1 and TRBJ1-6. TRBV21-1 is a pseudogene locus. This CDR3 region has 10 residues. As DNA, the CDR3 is TGTGCCGGCGATAATTCACCCCTCCACTTT. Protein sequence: CAGDNSPLHF.

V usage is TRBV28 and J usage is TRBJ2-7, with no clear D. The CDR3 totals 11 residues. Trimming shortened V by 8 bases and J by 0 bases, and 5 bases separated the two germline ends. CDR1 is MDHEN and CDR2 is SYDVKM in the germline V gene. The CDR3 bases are TGTGCCAGCCAGAGCTCCTACGAGCAGTACTTC. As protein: CASQSSYEQYF.

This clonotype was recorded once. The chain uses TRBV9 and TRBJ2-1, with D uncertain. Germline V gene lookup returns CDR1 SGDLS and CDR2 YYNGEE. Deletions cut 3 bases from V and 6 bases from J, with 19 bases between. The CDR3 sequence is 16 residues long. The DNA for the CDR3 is TGTGCCAGCAGCGGGCCTCTCGGGCTGCGATTCAATGAGCAGTTCTTC. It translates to CASSGPLGLRFNEQFF.

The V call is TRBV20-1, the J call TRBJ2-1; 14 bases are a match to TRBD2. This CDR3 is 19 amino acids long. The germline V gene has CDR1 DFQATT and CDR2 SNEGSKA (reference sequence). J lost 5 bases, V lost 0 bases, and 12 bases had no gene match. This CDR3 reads CSARDGNSPGLAGDNEQFF. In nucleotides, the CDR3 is TGCAGTGCTAGAGATGGAAATTCACCGGGACTAGCGGGAGACAATGAGCAGTTCTTC.

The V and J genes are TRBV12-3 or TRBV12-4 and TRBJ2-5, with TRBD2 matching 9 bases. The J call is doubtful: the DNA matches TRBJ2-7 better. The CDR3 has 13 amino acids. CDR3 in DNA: TGTGCCAGCAGCCGCGGACTAGCGACCGAGCAGTACTTC. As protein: CASSRGLATEQYF.

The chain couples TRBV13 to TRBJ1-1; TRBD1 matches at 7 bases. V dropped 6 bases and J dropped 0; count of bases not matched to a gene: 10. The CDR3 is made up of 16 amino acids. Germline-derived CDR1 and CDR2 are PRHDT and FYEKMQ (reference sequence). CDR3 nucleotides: TGTGCCAGCAGTTCCATGGGACAGTTCATGAACACTGAAGCTTTCTTT. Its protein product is CASSSMGQFMNTEAFF.

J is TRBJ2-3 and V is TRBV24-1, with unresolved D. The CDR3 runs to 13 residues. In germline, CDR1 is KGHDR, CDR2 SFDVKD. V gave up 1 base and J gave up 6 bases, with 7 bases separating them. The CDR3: CATSDFFPDTQYF. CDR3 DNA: TGTGCCACCAGTGATTTCTTCCCCGATACGCAGTATTTT.

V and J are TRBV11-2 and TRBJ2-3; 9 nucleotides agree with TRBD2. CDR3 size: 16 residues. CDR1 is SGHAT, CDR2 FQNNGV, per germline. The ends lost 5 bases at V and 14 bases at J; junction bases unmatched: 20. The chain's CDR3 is CASSPGLARGDRDAYF. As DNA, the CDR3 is TGTGCCAGCAGCCCCGGACTAGCGAGGGGTGACAGAGACGCGTATTTT.

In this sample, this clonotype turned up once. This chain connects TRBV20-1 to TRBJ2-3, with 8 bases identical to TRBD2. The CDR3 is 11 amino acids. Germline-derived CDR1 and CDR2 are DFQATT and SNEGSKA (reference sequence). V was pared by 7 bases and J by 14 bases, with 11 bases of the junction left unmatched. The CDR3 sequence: CSGTSSRCAYF. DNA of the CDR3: TGCAGTGGGACTAGCTCCAGATGCGCGTATTTT.

DNA for the CDR3: TGTGCCAGCTCACCAGGGACAGTTGGTTGGGTCTATGGCTACACCTTC. Translation gives CASSPGTVGWVYGYTF. The chain links TRBV18 to TRBJ1-2; 7 bases align to TRBD1. The germline gives CDR1 KGHSH, CDR2 LQKENI. V lost 2 bases and J lost 4; bases outside the gene matches: 10. The length of the CDR3 is 16 residues.